The 9 T cell receptor beta chains below were found in one sample sequenced in a study of identical twins. TCRdb passed the 5' RACE reads through MiXCR, listing each CDR3 protein once. This sample has some 1,600,000 distinct CDR3 sequences, with about 32% found just once. Sequences were obtained from cord blood. The origin of the receptors is a newborn girl in good health.

Here the CDR3 reads CASSVLHSPQVGSPLHF. The CDR3 DNA reads TGTGCCAGCAGTGTACTACACAGCCCTCAAGTTGGTTCACCCCTCCACTTT. This chain joins TRBV2 and TRBJ1-6, with no clear D. The CDR3 runs 17 residues. V lost 4 bases, J lost 9 bases, and 22 bases lay in between. Germline V gene sequence: CDR1 SNHLY, CDR2 FYNNEI. The variable domain in full, with the rest retrieved from reference TRBV2 and TRBJ1-6, is EPEVTQTPSHQVTQMGQEVILRCVPISNHLYFYWYRQILGQKVEFLVSFYNNEISEKSEIFDDQFSVERPDGSNFTLKIRSTKLEDSAMYFCASSVLHSPQVGSPLHFGNGTRLTVT.

The V and J genes are TRBV21-1 and TRBJ2-5; TRBD2, as called in the table, went unchecked against the DNA. TRBV21-1 is marked as a pseudogene. The CDR3 has 17 amino acids. The CDR3, as DNA: TGTGCCAGCAGCAAAGCGGGTAGCGGACCGTACCAAGAGACCCAGTACTTC. Encoded protein: CASSKAGSGPYQETQYF.

The rearrangement links TRBV6-6 to TRBJ2-7; TRBD1 matches 8 bases. Germline CDR1 reads MNHNY; CDR2 reads SVGAGI (reference sequence). J was trimmed by 4 bases and V by 7 bases; bases with no gene match: 12. The CDR3 contains 15 residues. CDR3 DNA: TGTGCCAGCAAAAACCACCGGGACAGGCTTTACGAGCAGTACTTC. Protein sequence: CASKNHRDRLYEQYF.

This clonotype was detected many times. The chain employs TRBV21-1 and TRBJ2-1. TRBV21-1 is given as a pseudogene. CDR3 length: 11 residues. The CDR3 loop reads CASTNLSEQFF. The CDR3 bases are TGTGCCAGCACCAACTTAAGCGAGCAGTTCTTC.

This clonotype appeared a few times. This sequence joins TRBV24-1 and TRBJ2-5; 7 positions agree with TRBD1. Germline loops: CDR1 KGHDR, CDR2 SFDVKD. V lost 12 bases and J lost 2; bases outside the gene matches: 14. The CDR3 has 15 residues. The CDR3 sequence: CALQGPGASQETQYF. CDR3 bases: TGTGCCTTACAGGGGCCAGGAGCCTCACAAGAGACCCAGTACTTC.

J is TRBJ2-2 and V is TRBV10-3; 12 positions match TRBD2. This CDR3 has 16 amino acids. V shed 8 bases and J 0 bases; nucleotides not matched to a gene: 4. Germline CDR1 is ENHRY and CDR2 is SYGVKD. The CDR3 nucleotides are TGTGCCATCGGTCGACTAGCGGGAGCGAACACCGGGGAGCTGTTTTTT. Amino acids: CAIGRLAGANTGELFF.

This clonotype has a handful of counts. The chain recombines TRBV7-9 with TRBJ2-5; weak D call: TRBD2 (6 bases). The V and J ends lost 0 bases and 5 bases respectively, with 10 bases between them. Germline V lookup: CDR1 SEHNR, CDR2 FQNEAQ (reference sequence). CDR3 length: 14 residues. Here the CDR3 reads CASSLAGGSETQYF. The DNA for the CDR3 is TGTGCCAGCAGCTTAGCCGGGGGATCGGAGACCCAGTACTTC.

The CDR3 spells CASSQDPRAGYNEQFF. CDR3 in DNA: TGTGCCAGCAGCCAAGATCCGCGGGCTGGGTACAATGAGCAGTTCTTC. J is TRBJ2-1 and V is TRBV3-1; possible D gene TRBD2, 5 bases. Trimming took off 0 bases at V and 4 bases at J, with 13 bases between the two ends. In germline, CDR1 is LGHDT, CDR2 YNNKEL (reference sequence). CDR3 length: 16 residues.

CDR3 region: CSVEGLAGGPLYNEQFF. For the CDR3, the DNA is TGCAGCGTTGAGGGACTAGCGGGAGGGCCGTTATACAATGAGCAGTTCTTC. The chain links TRBV29-1 to TRBJ2-1, with 16 bases that match TRBD2. V lost 3 bases to trimming and J lost 4 bases; unmatched junction nucleotides: 6. The CDR3 spans 17 residues. Germline-derived CDR1 and CDR2 are SQVTM and ANQGSEA.